A selection of T cell receptor beta chains follows, all from one sample in a study of CD8+CD57+ T cells in acquired aplastic anemia. TCRdb ran MiXCR on the reads and lists one entry per CDR3 protein. The top ten hold roughly 46% of the sample, which has about 180,000 distinct CDR3 sequences, roughly 65% seen once. The sequenced sample consisted of sorted CD4+, CD8+, or CD8+CD57+ T cells (not recorded which) from PBMCs. Receptors were obtained from a human donor with aplastic anemia. Each CDR3 is given with its conserved first and last residue. Each record gives: CDR3 DNA, CDR3 protein, V gene, D gene, J gene, clone size. A D gene is named only where the DNA matches it firmly. A row's size may be missing; if present it is once, few, many or a size class.

cdr3_nt: TGCAGTGCTAGAGTCCCAGGGAACACTGAAGCTTTCTTT; cdr3_aa: CSARVPGNTEAFF; v_call: TRBV20-1; d_call: NA; j_call: TRBJ1-1; clone_size: many
cdr3_nt: TGTGCCATCAGTGACGGGACTGGGAGCTCCTACGAGCAGTACTTC; cdr3_aa: CAISDGTGSSYEQYF; v_call: TRBV10-3; d_call: NA; j_call: TRBJ2-7; clone_size: NA
cdr3_nt: TGCAGTGCTAGAGTTAGTATCAAAAGGAGGGAGGACTATGGCTACACCTTC; cdr3_aa: CSARVSIKRREDYGYTF; v_call: TRBV20-1; d_call: NA; j_call: TRBJ1-2; clone_size: NA
cdr3_nt: TGTGCCAGCAGTGACAGAAGGGGCACCTTC; cdr3_aa: CASSDRRGTF; v_call: TRBV9; d_call: NA; j_call: TRBJ1-2; clone_size: NA
cdr3_nt: TGCGCCAGCAGTGAGACAAGCAGCAATCAGCCCCAGCATTTT; cdr3_aa: CASSETSSNQPQHF; v_call: TRBV10-2; d_call: NA; j_call: TRBJ1-5; clone_size: NA
cdr3_nt: TGTGCCAGCAGCGTAGCTACAAGGACTCGGGACGGGGAGCTGTTTTTT; cdr3_aa: CASSVATRTRDGELFF; v_call: TRBV9; d_call: NA; j_call: TRBJ2-2; clone_size: NA
cdr3_nt: TGCGCCAGCAGTGGGGGGACACACAGGGGGCGAGCCTACGAGCAGTACTTC; cdr3_aa: CASSGGTHRGRAYEQYF; v_call: TRBV10-2; d_call: TRBD1; j_call: TRBJ2-7; clone_size: NA
cdr3_nt: TGTGCCATCAGCCCAGGGATTGGGTCACCCCTCCACTTT; cdr3_aa: CAISPGIGSPLHF; v_call: TRBV10-3; d_call: NA; j_call: TRBJ1-6; clone_size: NA
cdr3_nt: TGCAGCGTTGAAGATGACGGGGGACAGGGTGCCACCGGGGAGCTGTTTTTT; cdr3_aa: CSVEDDGGQGATGELFF; v_call: TRBV29-1; d_call: TRBD1; j_call: TRBJ2-2; clone_size: many
cdr3_nt: TGCAGTGGCCGCGGGACGCGGTCCTACGAGCAGTACTTC; cdr3_aa: CSGRGTRSYEQYF; v_call: TRBV20-1; d_call: NA; j_call: TRBJ2-7; clone_size: NA
cdr3_nt: TGTGCCAGCAGGGACAGGGATCGGTACGAGCAGTACTTC; cdr3_aa: CASRDRDRYEQYF; v_call: TRBV7-9; d_call: TRBD1; j_call: TRBJ2-7; clone_size: NA
cdr3_nt: TGTGCCAGCAGCTTAAGCGGGGGAAGACAAGAGACCCAGTACTTC; cdr3_aa: CASSLSGGRQETQYF; v_call: TRBV5-6; d_call: TRBD2; j_call: TRBJ2-5; clone_size: NA
cdr3_nt: TGTGCCAGTACCTACAGGGAAAAACTGTTTTTT; cdr3_aa: CASTYREKLFF; v_call: TRBV19; d_call: NA; j_call: TRBJ1-4; clone_size: many
cdr3_nt: TGTGCCAGCACGTCACCCTACGAGCAGTACTTC; cdr3_aa: CASTSPYEQYF; v_call: TRBV9; d_call: NA; j_call: TRBJ2-7; clone_size: NA
cdr3_nt: TGTGCCAGCAGTCCCACACGACAGTTGGACACTGAAGCTTTCTTT; cdr3_aa: CASSPTRQLDTEAFF; v_call: TRBV6-1; d_call: NA; j_call: TRBJ1-1; clone_size: NA
cdr3_nt: TGTGCCAGCAGTTACTCCAGGGCATCCTACGAGCAGTACTTC; cdr3_aa: CASSYSRASYEQYF; v_call: TRBV6-5; d_call: NA; j_call: TRBJ2-7; clone_size: NA
cdr3_nt: TGCGCCAGCAGCTTCAGCGGGGCCCAAGAGACCCAGTACTTC; cdr3_aa: CASSFSGAQETQYF; v_call: TRBV5-1; d_call: TRBD2; j_call: TRBJ2-5; clone_size: NA
cdr3_nt: TGTGCTAGCAGCTTAGGGGGGGGACAGGGGGTCGGGGAGCAGTACTTC; cdr3_aa: CASSLGGGQGVGEQYF; v_call: TRBV7-7; d_call: TRBD1; j_call: TRBJ2-7; clone_size: NA
cdr3_nt: TGTGCCAGCAGCCCAGAACACACTGAAGCTTTCTTT; cdr3_aa: CASSPEHTEAFF; v_call: TRBV7-8; d_call: NA; j_call: TRBJ1-1; clone_size: NA
cdr3_nt: TGTGCCAGCAGTGAAGAAGGGACGGGACCGAGTCATTTT; cdr3_aa: CASSEEGTGPSHF; v_call: TRBV2; d_call: NA; j_call: TRBJ1-5; clone_size: few
cdr3_nt: TGTGCCAGCAGCTACCCGGCCACCGGGACAGGGGGCCGTCCCGGGGAGCTGTTTTTT; cdr3_aa: CASSYPATGTGGRPGELFF; v_call: TRBV7-9; d_call: TRBD1; j_call: TRBJ2-2; clone_size: NA
cdr3_nt: TGTGCCAGCAGCTTGGGAGGGTCCACTGAAGCTTTCTTT; cdr3_aa: CASSLGGSTEAFF; v_call: TRBV7-9; d_call: NA; j_call: TRBJ1-1; clone_size: many
cdr3_nt: TGTGCCAGCAGCTTTGGAGGGGGGGCGGATACGCAGTATTTT; cdr3_aa: CASSFGGGADTQYF; v_call: TRBV7-9; d_call: NA; j_call: TRBJ2-3; clone_size: many